A selection of T cell receptor beta chains follows, all from one sample in a study of cytomegalovirus exposure and HLA in healthy donors. Assay: immunoSEQ multiplex PCR; the TCRdb copy retains only in-frame clones and omits some. The sample has more than 80,000 clones, less than 85% seen once. Sequencing was performed on PBMCs. These TCRs come from a man aged 60-69 years in good health and CMV-seronegative. Both conserved end residues are part of each CDR3. A D gene is named only where the DNA matches it firmly. The size field is filled for only some rows; it gives once, few, many or a size class.

J	length	V	D	size	CDR3	DNA
TRBJ2-2	17	TRBV4-2	TRBD1	NA	CASSQVEGTDYTGELFF	TGTGCCAGCAGCCAAGTTGAGGGGACAGACTACACCGGGGAGCTGTTTTTT
TRBJ2-3	14	TRBV25-1	NA	once	CASSDYRVGDTQYF	TGTGCCAGCAGTGACTACAGGGTGGGGGATACGCAGTATTTT
TRBJ2-5	15	TRBV15	TRBD2	NA	CATSRDLAGQETQYF	TGTGCCACCAGCAGAGATCTAGCGGGGCAGGAGACCCAGTACTTC
TRBJ2-7	13	TRBV6-5	NA	NA	CASTPPGLHEQYF	TGTGCCAGTACTCCCCCGGGTCTCCACGAGCAGTACTTC
TRBJ1-1	15	TRBV5-1	TRBD1	NA	CASSSQGVMNTEAFF	TGCGCCAGCAGCTCCCAGGGGGTGATGAACACTGAAGCTTTCTTT
TRBJ1-2	15	TRBV5-5	NA	NA	CASSLRHSNDYGYTF	TGTGCCAGCAGCTTACGACATTCGAATGACTATGGCTACACCTTC
TRBJ1-2	15	TRBV5-1	NA	NA	CASSSSPGQDYGYTF	TGCGCCAGCAGCTCGAGCCCGGGACAAGATTATGGCTACACCTTC
TRBJ2-7	16	TRBV19	NA	few	CASSIGDGVKPYEQYF	TGTGCCAGTAGTATAGGAGACGGAGTAAAACCCTACGAGCAGTACTTC
TRBJ2-3	13	TRBV10-3	TRBD1	NA	CAIGGQFTDTQYF	TGTGCCATCGGGGGACAGTTCACAGATACGCAGTATTTT
TRBJ1-5	14	TRBV4-2	NA	NA	CASSQDHMGQPQHF	TGTGCCAGCAGCCAAGATCACATGGGCCAGCCCCAGCATTTT
TRBJ1-5	14	TRBV6-1	NA	NA	CASSEGKNYQPQHF	TGTGCCAGCAGTGAAGGAAAAAACTATCAGCCCCAGCATTTT
TRBJ1-4	15	TRBV5-1	NA	NA	CASSFREGANEKLFF	TGCGCCAGCAGCTTTAGGGAAGGGGCTAATGAAAAACTGTTTTTT
TRBJ1-4	14	TRBV7-2	NA	once	CASSLQGRTEKLFF	TGTGCCAGCAGCTTACAGGGGCGTACTGAAAAACTGTTTTTT
TRBJ2-2	13	TRBV9	NA	once	CASSVVGGGELFF	TGTGCCAGCAGCGTAGTCGGCGGCGGGGAGCTGTTTTTT
TRBJ2-3	18	TRBV12-5	NA	NA	CASGSAAKGGTSTDTQYF	TGTGCTAGTGGTTCCGCAGCCAAAGGGGGTACCAGCACAGATACGCAGTATTTT
TRBJ2-5	15	TRBV6-5	TRBD2	NA	CASSSSGTSMETQYF	TGTGCCAGCAGTTCATCCGGGACTAGCATGGAGACCCAGTACTTC
TRBJ2-3	18	TRBV27	NA	few	CASSLSPSLAPASDTQYF	TGTGCCAGCAGTTTGTCCCCCTCCCTAGCGCCCGCATCAGATACGCAGTATTTT
TRBJ1-5	16	TRBV27	TRBD1	NA	CASSAQGAEGNQPQHF	TGTGCCAGCTCCGCACAGGGGGCGGAGGGCAATCAGCCCCAGCATTTT
TRBJ1-4	14	TRBV7-9	NA	NA	CASPFGSANEKLFF	TGTGCCAGCCCTTTCGGGTCGGCTAATGAAAAACTGTTTTTT
TRBJ1-2	16	TRBV4-1	TRBD1	NA	CASSQTSGQGGYGYTF	TGCGCCAGCAGCCAAACTTCCGGACAGGGGGGGTATGGCTACACCTTC